The 18 T cell receptor beta chains presented below share a single source sample, sequenced in a study of T cells in Graves' hyperthyroidism and ophthalmopathy (dated by TCRdb to between 2018 and 2020). The method behind the library was multiplex PCR. The sequencer listed for this sample is Illumina HiSeq 2000. TCR beta CDR3 regions were amplified from RNA transcripts. The first round of RT-PCR for the TCR CDR3 was performed with the HTBI primer set and the Qiagen OneStep RT-PCR kit. The public sequencing data were trimmed at Q25 with fastp and processed into clonotypes with MiXCR by TCRdb, which kept only in-frame beta chains. Rows with a matching CDR3 protein are joined into one entry that keeps the most common DNA and genes. This sample gives tens of thousands of distinct CDR3 sequences in total; approximately 53% of them show up just once. The ten biggest clones cover roughly 3.4% of the sample.

The specimen sequenced was blood. Every receptor here comes from a woman aged 60 to 75 with Graves' ophthalmopathy.

On this clonotype itself: A single base separates this from a much larger clone, so it may be a read error. This is likely a read error, given that the CDR3 carries no conserved phenylalanine or tryptophan at its end. Because the CDR3's place on the DNA is in doubt, the DNA is left out and the CDR3 is given as listed by TCRdb. The rearrangement links TRBV27 to TRBJ2-1; whether TRBD1, the table's D call, matches the DNA was not checked. Germline V gene lookup returns CDR1 MNHEY and CDR2 SMNVEV (reference sequence). The CDR3 is 11 residues long, counting both termini. The CDR3 region is CASSQGVYWFS.

This clonotype was observed a handful of times. This rearrangement joins TRBV19 to TRBJ1-1, with no clear D. The CDR3 has 13 residues. From germline, CDR1 is LNHDA and CDR2 SQIVND (reference sequence). Trimming left V 6 bases short and J 1 base short, with 9 bases between. CDR3 sequence (DNA): TGTGCCAGTAGCTTACTCTGGAACACTGAAGCTTTCTTT. It is translated as CASSLLWNTEAFF.

A few counts support this clonotype. This chain uses TRBV9 with TRBJ1-1; unclear D gene. This CDR3 contains 14 residues. V lost 4 bases to trimming and J lost 1 base, with 11 bases between them. Germline V CDR1 and CDR2: SGDLS, YYNGEE. Written as DNA, the CDR3 is TGTGCCAGCAGCTTACTAACCGCGAACACTGAAGCTTTCTTT. Translated: CASSLLTANTEAFF.

This sequence joins TRBV5-1 and TRBJ2-1; the D is unclear. The germline gives CDR1 SGHRS, CDR2 YFSETQ. CDR3 length: 13 residues. Trimming stripped 5 bases from V and 0 bases from J, with 6 bases between. This CDR3 is CASSPRSYNEQFF. Written as DNA, the CDR3 is TGCGCCAGCAGTCCTCGCTCCTACAATGAGCAGTTCTTC.

The chain couples TRBV29-1 to TRBJ2-7, with 12 bases that match TRBD1. This CDR3 comprises 15 residues. V gave up 3 bases and J gave up 6 bases; unmatched junction bases: 9. Germline V CDR1 and CDR2: SQVTM, ANQGSEA. CDR3 coding DNA: TGCAGCGTTGAGAACTCCGGGACAGGGGGCCTCGAGCAGTACTTC. This codes for CSVENSGTGGLEQYF.

This clonotype was counted only a few times. CDR3 residues: CASLAGNSNQPQHF. As DNA, the CDR3 is TGTGCCAGCCTAGCCGGAAATAGCAATCAGCCCCAGCATTTT. The rearrangement links TRBV19 to TRBJ1-5, with D unclear. Germline loops: CDR1 LNHDA, CDR2 SQIVND (reference sequence). Trimming pared 9 bases from V and 0 bases from J, leaving 12 bases between. This CDR3 region has 14 residues.

The gene calls are TRBV7-6 and TRBJ2-5; D ambiguous. Germline lookup yields CDR1 SGHVS and CDR2 FNYEAQ. V dropped 4 bases and J dropped 7 bases, with 13 bases sitting between them. The CDR3 consists of 13 residues. CDR3 DNA sequence: TGTGCCAGCAGCTCCACCAGGTCGGGGACCCAGTACTTC. Protein sequence: CASSSTRSGTQYF.

This sequence joins TRBV7-9 and TRBJ2-5; TRBD2 agrees at 10 bases. The germline V gene has CDR1 SEHNR and CDR2 FQNEAQ (reference sequence). The CDR3 runs to 17 residues. The J segment lost 2 bases and the V segment lost 5 bases, leaving 11 bases of the junction unmatched. CDR3 coding DNA: TGTGCCAGCAGCCTGAGCGGGGGGGGGCCGGCTCAAGAGACCCAGTACTTC. It yields the protein CASSLSGGGPAQETQYF.

This chain uses TRBV4-3 with TRBJ1-2; D is possibly TRBD1 (5 bases). From germline, CDR1 is LGHNA and CDR2 YSLEER. This CDR3 has 13 amino acids. V was clipped by 1 base and J by 5 bases, with 8 bases between them. CDR3 amino acids: CASSQVGLYGYTF. The CDR3 DNA sequence: TGCGCCAGCAGCCAAGTGGGACTTTATGGCTACACCTTC.

This clonotype was seen many times. This chain joins TRBV6-2 or TRBV6-3 and TRBJ1-2; D is ambiguous. CDR3 length: 15 amino acids. With 2 bases removed from V and 8 bases from J, the gap between germline ends came to 18 bases. Germline V gene lookup returns CDR1 MNHEY and CDR2 SVGEGT. Here the CDR3 DNA reads TGTGCCAGCAGTTACCCTAGGCAGCCTACTGGCGGCTACACCTTC. Protein sequence: CASSYPRQPTGGYTF.

Within the sample, this clonotype is medium-sized. This chain uses TRBV7-8 with TRBJ2-2, with D hard to call. CDR1 is SGHVS and CDR2 is FQNEAQ in the germline V gene. The CDR3 runs 11 residues. V was shortened by 2 bases and J by 7 bases, with 2 bases between the two germline ends. The CDR3 DNA is TGTGCCAGCAGCTTACACGGGGAGCTGTTTTTT. Protein sequence: CASSLHGELFF. Filled out from reference TRBV7-8 and TRBJ2-2, the complete variable domain reads GAGVSQSPRYKVAKRGQDVALRCDPISGHVSLFWYQQALGQGPEFLTYFQNEAQLDKSGLPSDRFFAERPEGSVSTLKIQRTQQEDSAVYLCASSLHGELFFGEGSRLTVL.

Many counts were recorded for this clonotype. The chain employs TRBV2 and TRBJ2-7; D is unclear. The germline V and J ends were trimmed by 7 bases and 1 base, with 5 bases remaining between them. The CDR3 spans 11 residues. CDR1 SNHLY and CDR2 FYNNEI come from the germline V gene. CDR3 amino acids: CASTTSYEQYF. For the CDR3, the DNA is TGTGCCAGCACTACTTCCTACGAGCAGTACTTC.

This clonotype appeared many times. A much bigger clone sits one base away, suggesting this may be a read error. The chain couples TRBV4-1 to TRBJ2-7, with TRBD1 matching over 9 bases. Unmatched junction bases numbered 4, after V lost 0 bases and J lost 4 bases. This CDR3 has 15 amino acids. Germline V gives CDR1 MGHRA, CDR2 YSYEKL. The CDR3 nucleotides read TGCGCCAGCAGCCAAGAAGGGGACAGGGCTTACGAGCAGTACTTC. This encodes CASSQEGDRAYEQYF.

The J gene is TRBJ2-2, the V gene TRBV5-1, with unresolved D. Germline-derived CDR1 and CDR2 are SGHRS and YFSETQ. V was pared by 0 bases and J by 5 bases, with 14 bases between. The CDR3 runs 16 residues. The CDR3: CASSLEGSFGTGELFF. The CDR3 region has the DNA TGCGCCAGCAGCTTGGAAGGCAGCTTTGGGACCGGGGAGCTGTTTTTT. Variable domain in full (rest from reference TRBV5-1 and TRBJ2-2): KAGVTQTPRYLIKTRGQQVTLSCSPISGHRSVSWYQQTPGQGLQFLFEYFSETQRNKGNFPGRFSGRQFSNSRSEMNVSTLELGDSALYLCASSLEGSFGTGELFFGEGSRLTVL.

J is TRBJ1-1 and V is TRBV5-8, with 7 bases identical to TRBD1. This CDR3 spans 15 amino acids. Unmatched junction bases numbered 8, after V lost 5 bases and J lost 1 base. CDR1 is SGHTS and CDR2 is YDEGEE in the germline V gene. The CDR3 sequence: CASSLNRGRNTEAFF. The CDR3 DNA reads as TGTGCCAGCAGTTTAAACAGGGGCCGGAACACTGAAGCTTTCTTT. Drawing the rest from reference TRBV5-8 and TRBJ1-1, the complete variable domain is EAGVTQSPTHLIKTRGQQATLRCSPISGHTSVYWYQQALGLGLQFLLWYDEGEERNRGNFPPRFSGRQFPNYSSELNVNALELEDSALYLCASSLNRGRNTEAFFGQGTRLTVV.

This clonotype has a handful of counts. J is TRBJ2-5 and V is TRBV7-2; 7 bases align to TRBD2. The CDR3 runs to 17 residues. V dropped 1 base and J dropped 3; count of bases not matched to a gene: 11. Germline-derived CDR1 and CDR2 are SGHTA and FQGNSA. CDR3 coding DNA: TGTGCCAGCAGCTTAGATCGGGTTTGGAGCGGGAAAGAGACCCAGTACTTC. This encodes CASSLDRVWSGKETQYF.

This clonotype was found many times. CDR3 region: CASGNLASNAYEQYF. CDR3 DNA sequence: TGTGCCAGCGGGAACTTGGCTAGCAATGCCTACGAGCAGTACTTC. The V and J genes are TRBV12-3 or TRBV12-4 and TRBJ2-7, with D possibly TRBD2 on 5 matching bases. V was pared by 8 bases and J by 2 bases, with 19 bases between. There are 15 residues in the CDR3.

The table lists this clonotype with a few counts. The chain carries TRBV5-1 and TRBJ2-7, with 8 bases aligning to TRBD1. The CDR3 consists of 12 residues. V was pared by 2 bases and J by 6 bases, with 1 base of the junction left unmatched. Germline CDR1 SGHRS, CDR2 YFSETQ. As DNA, the CDR3 is TGCGCCAGCAGCTTTACAGGGGGCGAGCAGTACTTC. Translation gives CASSFTGGEQYF.